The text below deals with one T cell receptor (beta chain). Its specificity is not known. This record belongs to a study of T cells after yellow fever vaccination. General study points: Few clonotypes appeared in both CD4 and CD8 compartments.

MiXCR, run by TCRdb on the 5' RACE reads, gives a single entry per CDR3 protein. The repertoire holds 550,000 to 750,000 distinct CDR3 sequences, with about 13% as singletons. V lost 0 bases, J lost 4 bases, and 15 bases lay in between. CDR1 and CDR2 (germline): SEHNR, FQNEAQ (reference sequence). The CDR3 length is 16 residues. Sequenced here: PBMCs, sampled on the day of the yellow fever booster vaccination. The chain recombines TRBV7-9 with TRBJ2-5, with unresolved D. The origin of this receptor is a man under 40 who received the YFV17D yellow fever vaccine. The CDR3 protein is CASSLADFRGGETQYF. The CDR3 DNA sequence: TGTGCCAGCAGCTTAGCGGATTTCCGCGGTGGAGAGACCCAGTACTTC. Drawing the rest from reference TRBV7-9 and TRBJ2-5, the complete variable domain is DTGVSQNPRHKITKRGQNVTFRCDPISEHNRLYWYRQTLGQGPEFLTYFQNEAQLEKSRLLSDRFSAERPKGSFSTLEIQRTEQGDSAMYLCASSLADFRGGETQYFGPGTRLLVL.